What follows describes a single TCR beta chain. Its specificity is not known. Germline and junction disagree at one end, which may indicate a read error. The data derive from a study of molecular identifiers for immune sequencing clone quantification. Study in general: Naive CD8 cell RNA, from roughly 20,000 or 100,000 cells, was split five ways in replicates, with four sequenced. General study points: Identical TCR molecules that share a barcode could lead to an underestimation of highly expanded clone sizes.

TCRdb redid the calling of the PCR reads with MiXCR, one entry per CDR3 protein. This table has hundreds of thousands of distinct CDR3 sequences, 25% appearing once. The CDR3 covers 16 residues. Germline assignment: CDR1 MDHEN and CDR2 SYDVKM. It was from around 20,000 to 1,000,000 sorted cells, with 10%, 30% or 50% RNA, that naive CD8 libraries came. V gene TRBV28 combines with J gene TRBJ2-7; 9 bases line up with TRBD2. The sample taken for sequencing was naive CD8+ T cells from blood, with Jurkat cell RNA spiked in. Noted subset: FACS-sorted CD8+CD4-CCR7+CD45RA+ naive T cells. This clonotype originated in a human donor in good health. Some libraries in this study had Jurkat cell RNA spiked in. CDR3 protein: CASSPSTSGLFYEQCF. The CDR3 DNA follows: TGTGCCAGCAGTCCTTCGACTAGCGGCCTCTTCTACGAGCAGTGCTTC.